The 29 T cell receptor beta chains reported below all come from one sample, sequenced in a study of blood T cell repertoires in COVID-19. Generated by immunoSEQ multiplex PCR, the TCRdb table keeps only in-frame clones and is missing some. This sample yields 250,000 to 300,000 clones, of which approximately 91% are seen a single time; about 2.5% belongs to the top ten. Material: PBMCs or T cells enriched from blood (not recorded which). The receptors come from a woman between 35 and 50 years old with acute COVID-19.

The table lists this clone with a few counts. Additional DNA sequences in this sample encode the identical CDR3. The chain is built from TRBV20-1 and TRBJ2-3; 10 bases match TRBD2. Losses at the gene ends were 5 bases for V and 8 bases for J; bases not matched to a gene: 1. CDR1 and CDR2 from the germline V gene are DFQATT and SNEGSKA (reference sequence). CDR3 length equals 11 residues. The CDR3 here is CSARTSGTQYF. The CDR3 DNA reads TGCAGTGCTCGGACTAGCGGTACGCAGTATTTT.

This chain uses TRBV6-5 with TRBJ1-2; TRBD1 agrees at 12 bases. V was clipped by 6 bases and J by 8 bases; unmatched bases: 10. CDR3 length: 15 residues. From germline, CDR1 is MNHEY and CDR2 SVGAGI. Written as DNA, the CDR3 is TGTGCCAGCAGCCAGGCGGGACAGGGGGCGATCGGCTACACCTTC. It is translated as CASSQAGQGAIGYTF.

This clone was picked up one time. This chain joins TRBV7-3 and TRBJ2-1; a weak D match, TRBD2 (6 bases). Between the trimmed V and J ends, which lost 3 bases and 0 bases, there was a span of 12 bases. Germline V gene lookup returns CDR1 SGHTA and CDR2 FQGTGA. This CDR3 has 16 amino acids. This CDR3 is CASSLGGRRSYNEQFF. The CDR3 region has the DNA TGTGCCAGCAGCTTGGGAGGAAGACGCTCCTACAATGAGCAGTTCTTC.

The chain combines TRBV7-6 with TRBJ2-2; D is undetermined. Germline CDR1 reads SGHVS; CDR2 reads FNYEAQ. The CDR3 runs 13 residues. V dropped 5 bases and J dropped 2 bases, with 6 bases sitting between them. The CDR3 sequence: CASSLGNTGELFF. The CDR3 nucleotides read TGTGCCAGCAGCCTCGGTAACACCGGGGAGCTGTTTTTT.

The J gene is TRBJ1-2, the V gene TRBV28; 9 nucleotides line up with TRBD1. The germline V gene encodes CDR1 MDHEN and CDR2 SYDVKM. The CDR3 is made up of 17 amino acids. V trimming: 4 bases; J trimming: 8 bases; junction bases outside the gene matches: 17. CDR3 region: CASSSSPDRGPLWGYTF. The CDR3 nucleotides read TGTGCCAGCAGTTCGTCACCGGACAGGGGACCCTTATGGGGCTACACCTTC.

The rearrangement joins TRBV6-2 or TRBV6-3 to TRBJ1-2; D remains unclear. The V end lost 4 bases, the J end lost 6 bases, and 18 bases lay between the germline ends. The CDR3 extends over 15 amino acids. Germline CDR1 and CDR2: MNHEY and SVGEGT. CDR3 in DNA: TGTGCCAGCAGTTCCACCTTTCGGCCGGAGCATGGCTACACCTTC. It translates to CASSSTFRPEHGYTF.

The CDR3: CASSLGTGLLANEKLFF. The DNA for the CDR3 is TGTGCCAGTAGTTTAGGGACAGGGCTTTTGGCTAATGAAAAACTGTTTTTT. The V gene is TRBV19, the J gene TRBJ1-4; 9 nucleotides match TRBD1. V was clipped by 5 bases and J by 3 bases; unmatched bases: 10. Germline values: CDR1 LNHDA, CDR2 SQIVND (reference sequence). This CDR3 spans 17 amino acids. Complete variable domain (other parts from reference TRBV19 and TRBJ1-4): DGGITQSPKYLFRKEGQNVTLSCEQNLNHDAMYWYRQDPGQGLRLIYYSQIVNDFQKGDIAEGYSVSREKKESFPLTVTSAQKNPTAFYLCASSLGTGLLANEKLFFGSGTQLSVL.

This clone was seen more than once but under ten times. V and J are TRBV2 and TRBJ1-5; D remains unclear. V lost 6 bases and J 2 bases, leaving 20 bases between the germline ends. The CDR3 spans 17 residues. Germline assignment: CDR1 SNHLY and CDR2 FYNNEI. The CDR3 DNA reads TGTGCCAGCAGGCCCGGCCGGGTCGAAATAGGCAATCAGCCCCAGCATTTT. It codes for CASRPGRVEIGNQPQHF.

The V gene is TRBV5-5, the J gene TRBJ2-5; D remains unclear. CDR1 is SGHKS, CDR2 YYEKEE, per germline (reference sequence). This CDR3 is 13 amino acids long. V was clipped by 0 bases and J by 3 bases, with 6 bases between them. CDR3 DNA sequence: TGTGCCAGCAGCTTGGTTTTCGAAGAGACCCAGTACTTC. This gives the protein CASSLVFEETQYF. Together with reference TRBV5-5 and TRBJ2-5, the CDR3 gives the full variable domain: DAGVTQSPTHLIKTRGQQVTLRCSPISGHKSVSWYQQVLGQGPQFIFQYYEKEERGRGNFPDRFSARQFPNYSSELNVNALLLGDSALYLCASSLVFEETQYFGPGTRLLVL.

This chain joins TRBV6-1 and TRBJ1-5; 7 bases are shared with TRBD1. The CDR3 is 18 residues long. V lost 3 bases and J lost 6; bases outside the gene matches: 17. The V gene's germline CDR1 is MNHNS and CDR2 SASEGT. The CDR3, as DNA: TGTGCCAGCAGTGATAAGGCCGGGGCTTCCAGGGGGAGTCAGCCCCAGCATTTT. It specifies CASSDKAGASRGSQPQHF.

This chain connects TRBV9 to TRBJ1-2; D gene ambiguous. This CDR3 comprises 15 residues. With 2 bases removed from V and 2 bases from J, the gap between germline ends came to 13 bases. Looked up from germline, CDR1 is SGDLS and CDR2 is YYNGEE. CDR3 sequence reads: CASSVSGRRNYGYTF. The CDR3 DNA follows: TGTGCCAGCAGCGTGAGCGGCAGGAGGAACTATGGCTACACCTTC. Looking up the rest from reference TRBV9 and TRBJ1-2 gives the full variable domain: DSGVTQTPKHLITATGQRVTLRCSPRSGDLSVYWYQQSLDQGLQFLIQYYNGEERAKGNILERFSAQQFPDLHSELNLSSLELGDSALYFCASSVSGRRNYGYTFGSGTRLTVV.

V and J are TRBV28 and TRBJ2-2; 8 nucleotides agree with TRBD2. V trimming: 6 bases; J trimming: 5 bases; junction bases outside the gene matches: 8. The CDR3 covers 15 residues. Germline V gene data show CDR1 as MDHEN and CDR2 as SYDVKM. The CDR3, as DNA: TGTGCCAGCAGGCCGGGGGGGCCTGTAACCGGGGAGCTGTTTTTT. It codes for CASRPGGPVTGELFF.

V is TRBV28 and J is TRBJ1-6; tentative D call: TRBD1 (6 bases). The CDR3 sequence is 15 residues long. V gave up 6 bases and J gave up 7 bases, with 16 bases separating them. Germline V gene data show CDR1 as MDHEN and CDR2 as SYDVKM. CDR3 loop: CASRPGQLGNSPLHF. The CDR3 DNA follows: TGTGCCAGCAGGCCCGGACAGCTAGGAAATTCACCCCTCCACTTT.

A single count supports this clone. The chain couples TRBV4-1 to TRBJ2-1; 8 positions match TRBD2. There are 16 residues in the CDR3. Germline trimming cut 2 bases from V and 8 bases from J; bases unmatched to any gene: 11. Germline loops: CDR1 MGHRA, CDR2 YSYEKL. The CDR3 is CASSQTHTGGWDEQFF. Here the CDR3 DNA reads TGCGCCAGCAGCCAAACGCATACGGGGGGGTGGGATGAGCAGTTCTTC.

The chain uses TRBV3-1 (or the pseudogene TRBV3-2) and TRBJ2-3; D remains ambiguous. The CDR3 has 14 amino acids. V was trimmed by 4 bases and J by 4 bases, leaving 12 bases between them. From germline, CDR1 is LGHDT and CDR2 YNNKEL (reference sequence). CDR3 bases: TGTGCCAGCAGCCTACGAACGGTGGCAGATACGCAGTATTTT. It translates to CASSLRTVADTQYF.

The rearrangement joins TRBV7-2 to TRBJ2-2; 10 positions agree with TRBD1. Trimming took 6 bases from V and 4 from J; bases not matched to a gene: 5. The CDR3 runs to 15 residues. CDR1 and CDR2 from the germline V gene are SGHTA and FQGNSA. This CDR3 reads CASRQGQGFTGELFF. The CDR3 nucleotides are TGTGCCAGCAGACAGGGACAGGGGTTCACCGGGGAGCTGTTTTTT.

Only one count was recorded for this clone. An end of the junction differs from the germline gene, which may be a read error. The rearrangement links TRBV13 to TRBJ1-1, with D tentatively TRBD1 (6 bases). CDR3 length: 17 residues. Per germline, CDR1 PRHDT and CDR2 FYEKMQ (reference sequence). DNA for the CDR3: TGTGCCAGCAGCCTAGGGGGACTCAGGGCAGGGTGGACTGAAGCTTTCTTT. Translating gives CASSLGGLRAGWTEAFF. The entire variable domain, with the rest obtained from reference TRBV13 and TRBJ1-1, is as follows: AAGVIQSPRHLIKEKRETATLKCYPIPRHDTVYWYQQGPGQDPQFLISFYEKMQSDKGSIPDRFSAQQFSDYHSELNMSSLELGDSALYFCASSLGGLRAGWTEAFFGQGTRLTVV.

A single count supports this clone. The genes are TRBV3-1 (or the pseudogene TRBV3-2) and TRBJ1-6; 11 nucleotides match TRBD1. Germline CDR1 LGHDT, CDR2 YNNKEL (reference sequence). The ends lost 3 bases at V and 0 bases at J; junction bases unmatched: 1. This CDR3 spans 17 amino acids. This CDR3 reads CASSQGTGGSYNSPLHF. The DNA of the CDR3 is TGTGCCAGCAGCCAGGGGACAGGGGGCTCCTATAATTCACCCCTCCACTTT.

The chain carries TRBV24-1 and TRBJ2-1, with 9 bases aligning to TRBD1. With 4 bases clipped from V and 6 bases from J, the junction kept 3 bases outside the gene matches. The CDR3 is made up of 14 amino acids. Per germline, CDR1 KGHDR and CDR2 SFDVKD. The CDR3 DNA sequence: TGTGCCACCAGTGACGCGACAGGGGGCAATGAGCAGTTCTTC. Its translation is CATSDATGGNEQFF.

The chain employs TRBV7-2 and TRBJ2-5; TRBD2 matches 8 bases. The length of the CDR3 is 16 residues. Germline trimming cut 5 bases from V and 5 bases from J; bases unmatched to any gene: 13. The germline gives CDR1 SGHTA, CDR2 FQGNSA. The CDR3 region is CASSPSLSGGTETQYF. CDR3 bases: TGTGCCAGCAGCCCGTCTTTGAGCGGGGGAACGGAGACCCAGTACTTC.

The gene calls are TRBV2 and TRBJ1-2, with TRBD1 as a possible D gene (5 bases). CDR1 is SNHLY, CDR2 FYNNEI, per germline. The V and J ends lost 8 bases and 2 bases respectively, with 12 bases between them. There are 13 residues in the CDR3. Here the CDR3 reads CASLKGKNYGYTF. The CDR3 nucleotides are TGTGCCAGCTTGAAGGGGAAGAACTATGGCTACACCTTC.

The gene calls are TRBV2 and TRBJ2-7; a weak D match, TRBD2 (5 bases). V lost 6 bases to trimming and J lost 1 base, with 13 bases between them. The V gene's germline CDR1 is SNHLY and CDR2 FYNNEI. The CDR3 has 14 amino acids. The CDR3 here is CASSGKGFSYEQYF. The DNA for the CDR3 is TGTGCCAGCAGCGGGAAAGGGTTTTCCTACGAGCAGTACTTC.

The chain links TRBV7-2 to TRBJ2-7, with 11 bases fitting TRBD1. J lost 2 bases, V lost 5 bases, and 5 bases had no gene match. This CDR3 has 15 residues. CDR1 SGHTA and CDR2 FQGNSA come from the germline V gene. The CDR3 is CASSPRDRGTYEQYF. CDR3 DNA sequence: TGTGCCAGCAGCCCCCGGGACAGGGGGACCTACGAGCAGTACTTC. Full variable domain (missing parts from reference TRBV7-2 and TRBJ2-7): GAGVSQSPSNKVTEKGKDVELRCDPISGHTALYWYRQSLGQGLEFLIYFQGNSAPDKSGLPSDRFSAERTGGSVSTLTIQRTQQEDSAVYLCASSPRDRGTYEQYFGPGTRLTVT.

V is TRBV28 and J is TRBJ1-5, with D perhaps TRBD1 (5 bases). This CDR3 has 12 residues. Germline lookup yields CDR1 MDHEN and CDR2 SYDVKM. Trimming took off 6 bases at V and 10 bases at J, with 13 bases between the two ends. The CDR3 region has the DNA TGTGCCAGCAGCCTCAGGGTCCCACCCCAGCATTTT. Translating it yields CASSLRVPPQHF.

CDR3 protein: CASSPTSRGTDTQYF. The CDR3 DNA reads TGTGCCAGCTCACCAACTAGCAGAGGCACAGATACGCAGTATTTT. The chain uses TRBV18 and TRBJ2-3; possible D gene TRBD2, 6 bases. Per the germline V gene, CDR1 is KGHSH and CDR2 is LQKENI. The ends were cut back, 2 bases at V and 1 base at J, with 10 bases in the middle. The CDR3 is 15 residues long. Filled out from reference TRBV18 and TRBJ2-3, the complete variable domain reads NAGVMQNPRHLVRRRGQEARLRCSPMKGHSHVYWYRQLPEEGLKFMVYLQKENIIDESGMPKERFSAEFPKEGPSILRIQQVVRGDSAAYFCASSPTSRGTDTQYFGPGTRLTVL.

V and J are TRBV7-6 and TRBJ1-6; 11 bases are a match to TRBD1. Per germline, CDR1 SGHVS and CDR2 FNYEAQ. V lost 2 bases, J lost 6 bases, and 18 bases stayed unmatched. The CDR3 is 21 amino acids. The DNA of the CDR3 is TGTGCCAGCAGCTTAAGCCCCGGGACAGGGGGACTCAAAGGGATTAATTCACCCCTCCACTTT. This codes for CASSLSPGTGGLKGINSPLHF.

The chain is built from TRBV19 and TRBJ2-3; 13 nucleotides align to TRBD2. The J segment lost 7 bases and the V segment lost 6 bases, leaving 7 bases of the junction unmatched. The CDR3 contains 15 residues. CDR1 and CDR2 (germline): LNHDA, SQIVND (reference sequence). CDR3 DNA sequence: TGTGCCAGTAGCTCACTAGCGGGGGGGCGGAATACGCAGTATTTT. Amino acids: CASSSLAGGRNTQYF.

The V and J genes are TRBV28 and TRBJ2-3; D gene ambiguous. Trimming removed 6 bases from V and 3 bases from J, with 7 bases in between. CDR1 is MDHEN, CDR2 SYDVKM, per germline. This CDR3 contains 12 residues. The CDR3 region is CASSPTTDTQYF. CDR3 sequence (DNA): TGTGCCAGCAGCCCGACTACAGATACGCAGTATTTT.

The chain is built from TRBV5-1 and TRBJ2-1, with TRBD2 identical over 12 bases. The germline gives CDR1 SGHRS, CDR2 YFSETQ. The CDR3 is 18 residues long. J gave up 1 base and V 9 bases, and 14 bases lay outside the gene matches. The CDR3, as DNA: TGCGCCATCTCAGGGAGGACTAGCGGGGAACTGTCCTACAATGAGCAGTTCTTC. This gives the protein CAISGRTSGELSYNEQFF.